This T cell receptor (beta chain) came from a study of blood T cells in healthy people across ages. Per-sample yields of isolated PBMCs were at least 6 million. Then a second PCR, running roughly 7 to 11 cycles, was carried out with a sample-barcoded 5' primer and a J-beta primer mix. TCRdb fed the 5' RACE reads into MiXCR, producing one record per CDR3 protein. The sample holds fewer than 1,000,000 distinct CDR3 sequences, roughly 44% seen once. This CDR3 has 15 amino acids. Germline V gene lookup returns CDR1 MGHRA and CDR2 YSYEKL. The ends were cut back, 2 bases at V and 0 bases at J, with 8 bases in the middle.

The TCR originated in a man aged 55 to 70 in good health. The source material was blood. The rearrangement links TRBV4-1 to TRBJ1-5; D is undetermined. CDR3 bases: TGCGCCAGCAGCCAAATTGGGCATAGCAATCAGCCCCAGCATTTT. It is translated as CASSQIGHSNQPQHF.